Listed below are T cell receptor beta chains from one sample, sequenced in a study of T cells in tuberculosis. TCRdb keeps only in-frame clones here, not all; method: immunoSEQ multiplex PCR. The data show about 34,000 clones, with roughly 93% seen just once and about an eighth held by the top ten. Source: PBMCs, taken at tuberculosis diagnosis. Receptors originate from an adult with tuberculosis. Each CDR3 is given with its conserved first and last residue. Each record gives: clone size, J gene, V gene, D gene, CDR3 protein, CDR3 DNA. D genes are given only for firm matches. The size entry is marked missing in some rows and otherwise reads once, few, many or a size class.

clone_size: -; j_call: TRBJ2-1; v_call: TRBV5-6; d_call: TRBD2; cdr3_aa: CASSLFGGSPYNEQFF; cdr3_nt: TGTGCCAGCAGCTTGTTCGGGGGGTCCCCTTACAATGAGCAGTTCTTC
clone_size: -; j_call: TRBJ1-1; v_call: TRBV9; d_call: -; cdr3_aa: CASSVGDKNTEAFF; cdr3_nt: TGTGCCAGCAGCGTAGGGGACAAAAACACTGAAGCTTTCTTT
clone_size: -; j_call: TRBJ1-1; v_call: TRBV29-1; d_call: -; cdr3_aa: CSVEDWTLQEAFF; cdr3_nt: TGCAGCGTTGAAGACTGGACACTCCAAGAAGCTTTCTTT
clone_size: few; j_call: TRBJ2-6; v_call: TRBV11-1; d_call: -; cdr3_aa: CASSMNSAGKYVLTF; cdr3_nt: TGTGCCAGCAGCATGAACTCGGCAGGGAAATACGTCCTGACTTTC
clone_size: -; j_call: TRBJ2-1; v_call: TRBV6-1; d_call: TRBD1; cdr3_aa: CASSAQGSSEQFF; cdr3_nt: TGTGCCAGCAGTGCACAGGGGAGCAGTGAGCAGTTCTTC
clone_size: -; j_call: TRBJ2-2; v_call: TRBV7-8; d_call: -; cdr3_aa: CASGLLKGAANTGELFF; cdr3_nt: TGTGCCAGCGGGCTTCTAAAAGGGGCCGCGAACACCGGGGAGCTGTTTTTT
clone_size: -; j_call: TRBJ1-1; v_call: TRBV7-2; d_call: -; cdr3_aa: CASSLMREAFF; cdr3_nt: TGTGCCAGCAGCTTAATGAGGGAAGCTTTCTTT
clone_size: -; j_call: TRBJ2-7; v_call: TRBV5-1; d_call: TRBD1; cdr3_aa: CASSSQGLSYEQYF; cdr3_nt: TGCGCCAGCAGCTCACAGGGGCTCTCCTACGAGCAGTACTTC
clone_size: -; j_call: TRBJ2-7; v_call: TRBV5-8; d_call: TRBD1; cdr3_aa: CASSSGGLPYEQYF; cdr3_nt: TGTGCCAGCAGCTCAGGGGGCCTTCCCTACGAGCAGTACTTC
clone_size: -; j_call: TRBJ2-5; v_call: TRBV2; d_call: -; cdr3_aa: CASSEAEGETQYF; cdr3_nt: TGTGCCAGCAGTGAAGCGGAGGGAGAGACCCAGTACTTC
clone_size: -; j_call: TRBJ2-3; v_call: TRBV9; d_call: -; cdr3_aa: CASSDQAGSQYF; cdr3_nt: TGTGCCAGCAGCGACCAAGCAGGTTCGCAGTATTTT
clone_size: few; j_call: TRBJ1-6; v_call: TRBV2; d_call: -; cdr3_aa: CASWGGSNSPLHF; cdr3_nt: TGTGCCAGCTGGGGGGGATCAAATTCACCCCTCCACTTT
clone_size: -; j_call: TRBJ1-5; v_call: TRBV21-1; d_call: -; cdr3_aa: CASSNLPGQGPPYSNQPQHF; cdr3_nt: TGTGCCAGCAGCAACCTACCGGGACAGGGGCCACCTTATAGCAATCAGCCCCAGCATTTT
clone_size: -; j_call: TRBJ1-2; v_call: TRBV7-6; d_call: -; cdr3_aa: CASSSQGGVNGYTF; cdr3_nt: TGTGCCAGCAGCTCACAGGGTGGAGTCAATGGCTACACCTTC
clone_size: -; j_call: TRBJ2-5; v_call: TRBV5-1; d_call: TRBD2; cdr3_aa: CASSLGGGRQETQYF; cdr3_nt: TGCGCCAGCAGCTTGGGCGGGGGGCGACAAGAGACCCAGTACTTC
clone_size: -; j_call: TRBJ2-1; v_call: TRBV4-1; d_call: TRBD1; cdr3_aa: CASSQDWDRGRYNEQFF; cdr3_nt: TGCGCCAGCAGCCAAGATTGGGACAGGGGGAGGTACAATGAGCAGTTCTTC
clone_size: -; j_call: TRBJ2-1; v_call: TRBV28; d_call: -; cdr3_aa: CASSFPYQGKGQFF; cdr3_nt: TGTGCCAGCAGTTTCCCCTATCAGGGAAAGGGGCAGTTCTTC
clone_size: -; j_call: TRBJ1-1; v_call: TRBV4-1; d_call: TRBD1; cdr3_aa: CASSRSVGQGEAFF; cdr3_nt: TGCGCCAGCAGCCGAAGCGTTGGACAGGGTGAAGCTTTCTTT